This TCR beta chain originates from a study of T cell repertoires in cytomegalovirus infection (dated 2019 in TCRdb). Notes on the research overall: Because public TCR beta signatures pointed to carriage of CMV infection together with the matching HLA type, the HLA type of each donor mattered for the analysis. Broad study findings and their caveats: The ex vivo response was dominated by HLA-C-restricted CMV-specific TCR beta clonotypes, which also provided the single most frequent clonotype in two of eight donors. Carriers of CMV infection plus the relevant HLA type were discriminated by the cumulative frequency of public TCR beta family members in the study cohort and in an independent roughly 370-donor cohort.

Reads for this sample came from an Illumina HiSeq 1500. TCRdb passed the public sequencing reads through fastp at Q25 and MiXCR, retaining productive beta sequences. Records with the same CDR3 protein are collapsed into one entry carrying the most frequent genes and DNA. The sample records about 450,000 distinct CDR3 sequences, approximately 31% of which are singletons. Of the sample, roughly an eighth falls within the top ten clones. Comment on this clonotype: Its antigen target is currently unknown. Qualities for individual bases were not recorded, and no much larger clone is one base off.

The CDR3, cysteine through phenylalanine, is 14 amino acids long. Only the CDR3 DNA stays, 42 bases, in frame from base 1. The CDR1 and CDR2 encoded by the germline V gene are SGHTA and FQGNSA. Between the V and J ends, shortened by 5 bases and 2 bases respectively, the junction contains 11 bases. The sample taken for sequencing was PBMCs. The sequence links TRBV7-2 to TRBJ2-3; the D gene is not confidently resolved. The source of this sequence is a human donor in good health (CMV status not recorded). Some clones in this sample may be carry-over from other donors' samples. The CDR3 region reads CASSRSHPTDTQYF. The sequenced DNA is TGTGCCAGCAGCCGATCCCATCCCACAGATACGCAGTATTTT.